Listed here are 20 T cell receptor beta chains from one sample, sequenced in a study of T cells in Graves' hyperthyroidism and ophthalmopathy (dated by TCRdb to between 2018 and 2021). Receptor amplification or capture employed multiplex PCR. TCRdb lists the instrument as Illumina HiSeq 2000. Amplification of TCR beta CDR3 regions was carried out from RNA transcripts. For the first round of RT-PCR on the TCR CDR3, the HTBI primer set was used together with the Qiagen OneStep RT-PCR kit. The public reads were run again by TCRdb, first through fastp at Q25 and then through MiXCR, and only productive beta chains were kept. Identical CDR3 protein sequences are pooled into one entry, listed with their most common genes and DNA. The sample data list under 800,000 distinct CDR3 sequences, and 14% of these were observed just once. In total, the top ten clones hold 10% of the sample. Sequenced sample: blood. These receptors came from a woman between 18 and 30 years old with Graves' hyperthyroidism.

This clonotype was seen many times. One junction end disagrees with the germline gene, perhaps due to a read error. The chain carries TRBV2 and TRBJ2-2; 8 bases are shared with TRBD1. This CDR3 is 14 amino acids long. Germline loops: CDR1 SNHLY, CDR2 FYNNEI. The CDR3 sequence: CASTEQGGTGELFF. Here the CDR3 DNA reads TGTGCCAGCACTGAACAGGGGGGCACCGGGGAGCTGTTTTTT.

This clonotype was counted many times. The chain has TRBV30 and TRBJ1-2, with 7 bases aligning to TRBD1. V lost 7 bases and J lost 5; bases outside the gene matches: 10. The CDR3 extends over 13 amino acids. The germline CDR1 and CDR2 sequences are GTSNPN and SVGIG (reference sequence). The DNA for the CDR3 is TGTGCCTTCGCAGGGGGGAAGGGATATGGCTACACCTTC. Its protein is CAFAGGKGYGYTF.

The sample holds a few counts of this clonotype. This sequence joins TRBV27 and TRBJ2-5, with 8 bases that match TRBD1. The CDR3 length is 15 residues. Germline-derived CDR1 and CDR2 are MNHEY and SMNVEV (reference sequence). The junction had 3 bases not matched to a gene; V was cut back by 1 base and J by 2 bases. CDR3 sequence (DNA): TGTGCCAGCAGTTTATGGACAGGGTTTCAAGAGACCCAGTACTTC. It yields the protein CASSLWTGFQETQYF.

This clonotype was detected ten times or more. The CDR3 region has the DNA TGCGCCAGCAGCCAAGAAGGAGGTGGAACCTACGAGCAGTACTTC. Translated: CASSQEGGGTYEQYF. The V and J genes are TRBV4-1 and TRBJ2-7, with a weak D call TRBD2 (5 bases). Deletions cut 0 bases from V and 2 bases from J, with 11 bases between. Germline V gene lookup returns CDR1 MGHRA and CDR2 YSYEKL. There are 15 residues in the CDR3.

This clonotype has ten or more counts. The rearrangement links TRBV10-3 to TRBJ2-5; TRBD2 agrees at 7 bases. The CDR3 is made up of 14 amino acids. V lost 8 bases and J lost 5; bases outside the gene matches: 11. Germline V gene data show CDR1 as ENHRY and CDR2 as SYGVKD. The DNA of the CDR3 is TGTGCCATCCGGGGTGGCGGGACTAAGGAGACCCAGTACTTC. This sequence encodes CAIRGGGTKETQYF.

In this sample, this clonotype turned up a few times. DNA for the CDR3: TGTGCCAGCAGCTTATACAGGGAGGTCAATGAGCAGTTCTTC. Encoded protein: CASSLYREVNEQFF. The rearrangement links TRBV11-3 to TRBJ2-1; D possibly matches TRBD1 or TRBD2 (6 bases each). CDR3 length: 14 amino acids. V was trimmed by 2 bases and J by 6 bases, leaving 11 bases between them. The germline V gene has CDR1 SGHNT and CDR2 YENEEA.

This clonotype came up a few times. The chain is built from TRBV6-2 or TRBV6-3 and TRBJ2-2, with D perhaps matching TRBD1 (6 bases). CDR3 size: 14 residues. Trimming left V 2 bases short and J 4 bases short, with 8 bases between. Germline loops: CDR1 MNHEY, CDR2 SVGEGT. The CDR3 spells CASSYQGTTGELFF. Here the CDR3 DNA reads TGTGCCAGCAGTTACCAGGGGACCACCGGGGAGCTGTTTTTT.

This clonotype was seen many times. The chain combines TRBV28 with TRBJ1-5; a weak D match, TRBD1 (5 bases). CDR1 MDHEN and CDR2 SYDVKM come from the germline V gene. The germline V and J ends were trimmed by 6 bases and 5 bases, with 14 bases remaining between them. CDR3 length: 14 residues. The DNA of the CDR3 is TGTGCCAGCAGCCGGGGGGGACCCGATCAGCCCCAGCATTTT. This sequence encodes CASSRGGPDQPQHF.

The CDR3 region has the DNA TGTGCCAGCTCCCGACAGTTGAGCGATGAGCAGTTCTTC. Protein product: CASSRQLSDEQFF. The V and J genes are TRBV6-1 and TRBJ2-1, with a tentative D call TRBD1 (5 bases). The germline V gene has CDR1 MNHNS and CDR2 SASEGT. Deletions cut 8 bases from V and 8 bases from J, with 16 bases between. The CDR3 runs to 13 residues.

At least ten counts were recorded for this clonotype. The chain recombines TRBV30 with TRBJ1-1, with 9 bases aligning to TRBD1. This CDR3 has 14 residues. The ends lost 1 base at V and 7 bases at J; junction bases unmatched: 7. Germline CDR1 GTSNPN, CDR2 SVGIG (reference sequence). The DNA of the CDR3 is TGTGCCTGGAGTGGGGGACAGGGCGGGGGTGAAGCTTTCTTT. Amino acid sequence: CAWSGGQGGGEAFF.

The chain joins TRBV30 to TRBJ1-4, with unresolved D. The V gene lost 5 bases and the J gene lost 5 bases, with 15 bases spanning the gap. This CDR3 comprises 14 residues. The V gene's germline CDR1 is GTSNPN and CDR2 SVGIG (reference sequence). This CDR3 is CAWPGWLRNEKLFF. The CDR3 DNA is TGTGCCTGGCCGGGATGGTTAAGAAATGAAAAACTGTTTTTT.

The chain combines TRBV19 with TRBJ2-3; no reliable D call. CDR1 and CDR2 (germline): LNHDA, SQIVND (reference sequence). Trimming cost V 7 bases and J 6 bases, with 14 bases left between them. This CDR3 has 13 amino acids. The CDR3 DNA sequence: TGTGCCAGTACCCTCGCAGACGGTGATACGCAGTATTTT. Residues: CASTLADGDTQYF.

This clonotype occurred many times. Here the CDR3 DNA reads TGTGCCAGCTCACCACCTACGACTCCTGGCGAGCAGTACTTC. Protein sequence: CASSPPTTPGEQYF. The chain recombines TRBV18 with TRBJ2-7; D is uncertain. Between the trimmed V and J ends, which lost 0 bases and 6 bases, there was a span of 12 bases. The CDR3 consists of 14 residues. Germline V gene lookup returns CDR1 KGHSH and CDR2 LQKENI.

This clonotype was seen many times. The chain recombines TRBV6-1 with TRBJ1-5, with unresolved D. Germline V gives CDR1 MNHNS, CDR2 SASEGT. V lost 1 base to trimming and J lost 10 bases, with 14 bases between them. The CDR3 consists of 14 residues. CDR3: CASSEVGTGLPQHF. The CDR3 nucleotides read TGTGCCAGCAGTGAAGTGGGCACGGGTCTTCCCCAGCATTTT.

This clonotype was recorded a few times. This chain uses TRBV28 with TRBJ1-5, with TRBD1 matching 7 bases. From germline, CDR1 is MDHEN and CDR2 SYDVKM. This CDR3 has 15 amino acids. V was clipped by 7 bases and J by 2 bases; unmatched bases: 8. The DNA of the CDR3 is TGTGCCAGCACCTCCACAGGGGTTGGCAATCAGCCCCAGCATTTT. This translates into CASTSTGVGNQPQHF.

This clonotype occurred many times. The rearrangement joins TRBV28 to TRBJ2-7, with TRBD1 identical over 11 bases. With 2 bases clipped from V and 7 bases from J, the junction kept 10 bases outside the gene matches. CDR1 is MDHEN, CDR2 SYDVKM, per germline. This CDR3 contains 16 residues. The CDR3 region is CASSLVWGTGGLEQYF. The CDR3 bases are TGTGCCAGCAGTTTAGTTTGGGGGACAGGGGGATTGGAGCAGTACTTC.

The table lists this clonotype with many counts. The J gene is TRBJ1-1, the V gene TRBV4-1; D gene ambiguous. CDR3 size: 15 residues. In germline, CDR1 is MGHRA, CDR2 YSYEKL. The V gene lost 0 bases and the J gene lost 0 bases, with 8 bases spanning the gap. The CDR3 region is CASSQDPGMNTEAFF. CDR3 DNA sequence: TGCGCCAGCAGCCAAGATCCAGGCATGAACACTGAAGCTTTCTTT.

The rearrangement joins TRBV14 to TRBJ2-5; D gene uncertain. Trimming removed 5 bases from V and 7 bases from J, with 14 bases in between. The V gene's germline CDR1 is SGHDN and CDR2 FVKESK. There are 13 residues in the CDR3. CDR3 residues: CASSVESTSTQYF. The CDR3 nucleotides read TGTGCCAGCAGCGTCGAAAGTACGTCGACCCAGTACTTC. The variable domain in full, with the rest retrieved from reference TRBV14 and TRBJ2-5, is EAGVTQFPSHSVIEKGQTVTLRCDPISGHDNLYWYRRVMGKEIKFLLHFVKESKQDESGMPNNRFLAERTGGTYSTLKVQPAELEDSGVYFCASSVESTSTQYFGPGTRLLVL.

This clonotype has more than one count but fewer than ten. The junction does not match germline at one end; this may be a read error. This chain links TRBV6-2 or TRBV6-3 with TRBJ2-1; 8 bases fit TRBD2. The CDR3 extends over 15 amino acids. The V gene's germline CDR1 is MNHEY and CDR2 SVGEGT. This chain's CDR3 is CASSLTSGGYDEQFF. The DNA for the CDR3 is TGTGCCAGCAGTCTTACTAGCGGCGGCTACGATGAGCAGTTCTTC.

The chain has TRBV5-1 and TRBJ2-2; 8 bases fit TRBD2. The CDR3 consists of 19 residues. Germline loops: CDR1 SGHRS, CDR2 YFSETQ. V was pared by 3 bases and J by 0 bases, with 13 bases of the junction left unmatched. The CDR3 is CASSSVDNTGGSNTGELFF. The CDR3 DNA sequence: TGCGCCAGCAGCTCGGTGGATAATACGGGAGGGTCGAACACCGGGGAGCTGTTTTTT.